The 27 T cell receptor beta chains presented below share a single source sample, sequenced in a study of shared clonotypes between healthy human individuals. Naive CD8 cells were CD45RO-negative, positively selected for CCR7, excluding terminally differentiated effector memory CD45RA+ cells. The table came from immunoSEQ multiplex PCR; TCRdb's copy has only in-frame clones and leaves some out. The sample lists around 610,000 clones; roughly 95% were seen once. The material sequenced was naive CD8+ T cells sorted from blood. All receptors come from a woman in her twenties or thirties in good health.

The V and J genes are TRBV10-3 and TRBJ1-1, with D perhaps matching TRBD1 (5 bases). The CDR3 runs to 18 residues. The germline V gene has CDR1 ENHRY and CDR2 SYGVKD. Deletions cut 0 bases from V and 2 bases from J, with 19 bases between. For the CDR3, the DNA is TGTGCCATCAGTGAGTCAATCTGGGGCAGGGATACTAACACTGAAGCTTTCTTT. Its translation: CAISESIWGRDTNTEAFF.

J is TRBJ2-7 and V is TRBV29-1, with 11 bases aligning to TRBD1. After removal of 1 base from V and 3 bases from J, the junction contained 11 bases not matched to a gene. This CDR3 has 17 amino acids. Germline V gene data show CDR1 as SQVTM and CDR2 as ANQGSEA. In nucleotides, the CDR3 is TGCAGCGTTGAAGGGACGTCTGCGGGACAGGGGGACTACGAGCAGTACTTC. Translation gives CSVEGTSAGQGDYEQYF.

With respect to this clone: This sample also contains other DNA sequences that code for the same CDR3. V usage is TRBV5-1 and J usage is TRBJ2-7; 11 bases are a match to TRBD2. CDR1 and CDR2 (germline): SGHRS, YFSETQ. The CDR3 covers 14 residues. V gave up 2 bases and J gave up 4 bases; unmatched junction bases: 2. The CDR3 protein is CASSFTSGSYEQYF. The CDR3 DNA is TGCGCCAGCAGCTTCACTAGCGGGAGTTACGAGCAGTACTTC.

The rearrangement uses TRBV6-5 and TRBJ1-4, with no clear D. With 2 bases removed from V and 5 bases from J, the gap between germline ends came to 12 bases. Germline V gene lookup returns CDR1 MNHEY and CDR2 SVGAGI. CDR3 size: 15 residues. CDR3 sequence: CASSYLPGGNEKLFF. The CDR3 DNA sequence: TGTGCCAGCAGTTACCTGCCCGGCGGCAATGAAAAACTGTTTTTT.

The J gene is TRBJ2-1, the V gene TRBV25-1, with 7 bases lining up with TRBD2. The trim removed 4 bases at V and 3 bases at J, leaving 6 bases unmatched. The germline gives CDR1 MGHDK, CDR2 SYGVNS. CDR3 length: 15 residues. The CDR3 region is CASSAVSGIYNEQFF. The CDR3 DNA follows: TGTGCCAGCAGTGCGGTAAGCGGGATCTACAATGAGCAGTTCTTC.

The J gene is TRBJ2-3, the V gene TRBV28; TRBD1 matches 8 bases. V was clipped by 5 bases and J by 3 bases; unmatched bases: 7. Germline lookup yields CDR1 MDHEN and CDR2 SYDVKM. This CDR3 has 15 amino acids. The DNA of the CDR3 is TGTGCCAGCAGTAAATGGACAGGGATGACAGATACGCAGTATTTT. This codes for CASSKWTGMTDTQYF.

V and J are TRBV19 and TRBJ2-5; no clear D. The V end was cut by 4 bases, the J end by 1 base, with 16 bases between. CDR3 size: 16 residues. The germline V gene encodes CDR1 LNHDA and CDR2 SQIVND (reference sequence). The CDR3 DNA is TGTGCCAGTAGTAGACGGAGCCACCAGCTCCAAGAGACCCAGTACTTC. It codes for CASSRRSHQLQETQYF.

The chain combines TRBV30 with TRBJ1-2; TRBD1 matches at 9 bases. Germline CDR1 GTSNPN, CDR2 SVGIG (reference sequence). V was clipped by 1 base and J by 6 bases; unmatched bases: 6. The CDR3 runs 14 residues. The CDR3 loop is CAWSEGQGINGYTF. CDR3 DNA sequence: TGTGCCTGGAGTGAAGGACAGGGGATCAATGGCTACACCTTC.

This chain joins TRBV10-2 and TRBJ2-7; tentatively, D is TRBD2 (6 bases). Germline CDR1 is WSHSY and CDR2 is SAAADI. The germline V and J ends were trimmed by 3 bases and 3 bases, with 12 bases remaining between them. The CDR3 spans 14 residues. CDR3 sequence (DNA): TGCGCCAGCAGTGACCCGGGACTGGACTACGAGCAGTACTTC. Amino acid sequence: CASSDPGLDYEQYF.

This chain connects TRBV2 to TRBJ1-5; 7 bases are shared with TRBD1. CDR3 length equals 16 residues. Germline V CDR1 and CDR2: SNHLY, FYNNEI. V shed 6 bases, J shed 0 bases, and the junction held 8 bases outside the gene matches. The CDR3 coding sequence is TGTGCCAGCAGGGGCCGGACAGGCTATAGCAATCAGCCCCAGCATTTT. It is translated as CASRGRTGYSNQPQHF.

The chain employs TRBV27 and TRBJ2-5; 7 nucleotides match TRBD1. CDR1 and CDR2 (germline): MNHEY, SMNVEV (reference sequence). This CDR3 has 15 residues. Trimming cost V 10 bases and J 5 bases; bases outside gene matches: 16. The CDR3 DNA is TGTGCCATCCCCCCCGGGACAGCATGCTGGGAGACCCAGTACTTC. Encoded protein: CAIPPGTACWETQYF.

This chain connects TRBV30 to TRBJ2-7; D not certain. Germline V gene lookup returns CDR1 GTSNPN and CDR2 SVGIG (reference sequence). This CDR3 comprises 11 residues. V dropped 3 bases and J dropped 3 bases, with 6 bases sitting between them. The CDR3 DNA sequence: TGTGCCTGGAGAGGTGGCTACGAGCAGTACTTC. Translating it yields CAWRGGYEQYF. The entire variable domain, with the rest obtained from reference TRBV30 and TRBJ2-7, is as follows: SQTIHQWPATLVQPVGSPLSLECTVEGTSNPNLYWYRQAAGRGLQLLFYSVGIGQISSEVPQNLSASRPQDRQFILSSKKLLLSDSGFYLCAWRGGYEQYFGPGTRLTVT.

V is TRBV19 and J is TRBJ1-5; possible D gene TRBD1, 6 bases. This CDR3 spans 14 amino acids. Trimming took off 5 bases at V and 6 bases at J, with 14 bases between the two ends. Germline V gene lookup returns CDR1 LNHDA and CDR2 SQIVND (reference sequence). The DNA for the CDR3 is TGTGCCAGTAGTTCACAGGGCGACGGTCAGCCCCAGCATTTT. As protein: CASSSQGDGQPQHF.

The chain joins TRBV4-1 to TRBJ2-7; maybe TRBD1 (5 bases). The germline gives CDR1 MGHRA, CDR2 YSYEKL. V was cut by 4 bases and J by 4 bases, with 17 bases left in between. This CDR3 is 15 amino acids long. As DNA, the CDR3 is TGCGCCAGCAGCCCAACGCAGGGAAAGGGGTACGAGCAGTACTTC. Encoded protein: CASSPTQGKGYEQYF.

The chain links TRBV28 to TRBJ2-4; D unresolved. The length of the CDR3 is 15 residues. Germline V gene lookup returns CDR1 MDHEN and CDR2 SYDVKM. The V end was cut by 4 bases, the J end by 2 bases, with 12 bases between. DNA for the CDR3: TGTGCCAGCAGTTCACGATCTTTGACCAAAAACATTCAGTACTTC. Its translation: CASSSRSLTKNIQYF.

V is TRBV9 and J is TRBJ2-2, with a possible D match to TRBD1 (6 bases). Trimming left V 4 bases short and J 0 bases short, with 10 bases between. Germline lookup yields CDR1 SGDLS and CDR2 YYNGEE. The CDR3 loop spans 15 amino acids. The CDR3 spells CASSPRTANTGELFF. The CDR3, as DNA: TGTGCCAGCAGCCCACGGACAGCGAACACCGGGGAGCTGTTTTTT.

CDR3 residues: CASSLVTARYEQYF. CDR3 sequence (DNA): TGTGCCAGCAGCTTAGTCACAGCACGATACGAGCAGTACTTC. This chain joins TRBV7-9 and TRBJ2-7; D remains ambiguous. V was cut by 1 base and J by 4 bases, with 11 bases left in between. The CDR3 extends over 14 amino acids. Germline CDR1 SEHNR, CDR2 FQNEAQ (reference sequence).

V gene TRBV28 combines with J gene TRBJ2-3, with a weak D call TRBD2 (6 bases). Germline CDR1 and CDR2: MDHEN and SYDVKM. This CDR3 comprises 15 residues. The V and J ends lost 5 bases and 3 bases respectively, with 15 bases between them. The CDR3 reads CASSPPRTTTDTQYF. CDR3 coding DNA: TGTGCCAGCAGTCCCCCGCGGACTACGACAGATACGCAGTATTTT.

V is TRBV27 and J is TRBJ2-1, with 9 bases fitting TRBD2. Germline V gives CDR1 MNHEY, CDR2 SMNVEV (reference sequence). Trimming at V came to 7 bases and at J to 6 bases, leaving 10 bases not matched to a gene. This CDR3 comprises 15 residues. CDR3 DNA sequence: TGTGCCAGCACCTCTCCCGGGACTAGCTTCAATGAGCAGTTCTTC. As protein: CASTSPGTSFNEQFF.

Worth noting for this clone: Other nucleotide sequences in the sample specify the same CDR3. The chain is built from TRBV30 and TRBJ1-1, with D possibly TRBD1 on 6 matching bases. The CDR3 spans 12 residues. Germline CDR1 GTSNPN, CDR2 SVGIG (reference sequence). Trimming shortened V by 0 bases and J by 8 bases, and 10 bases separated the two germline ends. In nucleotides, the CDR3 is TGTGCCTGGAGTGTAGGGGGGACGGAAGCTTTCTTT. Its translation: CAWSVGGTEAFF.

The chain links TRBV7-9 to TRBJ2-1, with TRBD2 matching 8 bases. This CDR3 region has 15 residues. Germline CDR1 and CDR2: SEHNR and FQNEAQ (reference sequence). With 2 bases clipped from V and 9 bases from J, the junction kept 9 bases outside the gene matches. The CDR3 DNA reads TGTGCCAGCAGCTTATTGATAGCGGGACGATTTGAGCAGTTCTTC. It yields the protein CASSLLIAGRFEQFF. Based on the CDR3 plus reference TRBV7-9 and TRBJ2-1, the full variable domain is DTGVSQNPRHKITKRGQNVTFRCDPISEHNRLYWYRQTLGQGPEFLTYFQNEAQLEKSRLLSDRFSAERPKGSFSTLEIQRTEQGDSAMYLCASSLLIAGRFEQFFGPGTRLTVL.

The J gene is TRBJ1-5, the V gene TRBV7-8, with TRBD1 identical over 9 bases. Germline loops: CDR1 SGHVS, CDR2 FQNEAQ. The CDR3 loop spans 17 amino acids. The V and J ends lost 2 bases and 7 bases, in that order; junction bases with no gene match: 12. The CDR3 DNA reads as TGTGCCAGCAGCTTAACTGAACCGGGACAGGGAAGGCAGCCCCAGCATTTT. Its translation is CASSLTEPGQGRQPQHF.

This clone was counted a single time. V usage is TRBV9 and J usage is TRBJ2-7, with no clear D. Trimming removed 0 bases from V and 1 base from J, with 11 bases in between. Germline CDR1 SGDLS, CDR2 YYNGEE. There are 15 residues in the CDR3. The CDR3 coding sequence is TGTGCCAGCAGCGTAGGAGGCGGTACTTCCTACGAGCAGTACTTC. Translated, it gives CASSVGGGTSYEQYF.

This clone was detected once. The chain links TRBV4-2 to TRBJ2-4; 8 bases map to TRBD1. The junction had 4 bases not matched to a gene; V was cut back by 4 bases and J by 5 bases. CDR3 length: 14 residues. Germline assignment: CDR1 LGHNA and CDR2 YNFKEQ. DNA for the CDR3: TGTGCCAGCAGCCCAGGACAGGGTCAAAACATTCAGTACTTC. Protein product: CASSPGQGQNIQYF.

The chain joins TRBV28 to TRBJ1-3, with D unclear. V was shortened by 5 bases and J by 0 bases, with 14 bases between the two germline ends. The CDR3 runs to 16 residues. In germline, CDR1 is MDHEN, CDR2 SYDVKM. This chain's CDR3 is CASSPKFQSSGNTIYF. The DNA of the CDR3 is TGTGCCAGCAGTCCCAAATTCCAGAGCTCTGGAAACACCATATATTTT.

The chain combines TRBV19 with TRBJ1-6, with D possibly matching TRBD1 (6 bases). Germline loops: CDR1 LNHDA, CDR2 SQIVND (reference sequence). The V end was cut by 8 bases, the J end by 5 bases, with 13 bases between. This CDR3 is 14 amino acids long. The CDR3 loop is CASRYRDNNSPLHF. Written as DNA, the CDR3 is TGTGCCAGTCGCTACAGGGATAATAATTCACCCCTCCACTTT.

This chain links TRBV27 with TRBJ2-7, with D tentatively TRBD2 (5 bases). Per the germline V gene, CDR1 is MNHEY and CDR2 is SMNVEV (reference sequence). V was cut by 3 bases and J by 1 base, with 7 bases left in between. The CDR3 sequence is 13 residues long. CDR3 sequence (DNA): TGTGCCAGCAGTTTTGGGGAGTCCTACGAGCAGTACTTC. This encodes CASSFGESYEQYF.